This TCR beta chain emerged from a study of cytomegalovirus exposure and HLA in healthy donors. In the study overall: Genotyping of hundreds of donors showed that around 85% belonged to the Caucasian-associated ancestry cluster.

Broader study findings: In a later analysis, at a false discovery rate of 0.05, 16,951 TCR beta sequences matched HLA alleles. A previous analysis found most TCR beta V segments productive roughly 87% or roughly 30% of the time. Most TCR sequences were seen very rarely across donors, but some public TCRs occurred in many.

V was pared by 5 bases and J by 7 bases, with 7 bases of the junction left unmatched. CDR3 size: 14 residues. From germline, CDR1 is MNHEY and CDR2 SMNVEV (reference sequence). Both 60 Vbeta primers and 13 Jbeta primers went into the PCR. Only in-frame clones appear in the TCRdb table, and some are missing; sequencing was by immunoSEQ multiplex PCR. In the table there are under 200,000 clones, around 88% of which are singletons. Comment on this clone: Its antigen is not identified.

This clonotype originated in a woman younger than 30 in good health and CMV-seronegative. Material: PBMCs. V is TRBV27 and J is TRBJ2-3, with TRBD2 matching 9 bases. The CDR3: CASSTGLAVHTQYF. As DNA, the CDR3 is TGTGCCAGCAGTACGGGACTAGCCGTTCATACGCAGTATTTT.